This T cell receptor beta chain was obtained from a study of blood T cell repertoires in COVID-19. Overall study context: Donors in the United States, Italy and Spain gave samples during acute or convalescent COVID-19. T cells, B-cell-depleted T cells, or PBMCs supplied cDNA or gDNA.

The CDR3 extends over 15 amino acids. The V gene end was trimmed by 3 bases and the J gene end by 7 bases; junction bases not matched to a gene: 12. Germline CDR1 SQVTM, CDR2 ANQGSEA. Original handling: By means of reference gene primer amplification, nucleated cell counts were estimated. Here immunoSEQ multiplex PCR was the method, and the copy in TCRdb shows in-frame clones only, minus some. The V and J calls and clone size are taken from that table; D and trimming were inferred from the DNA. Among fewer than 180,000 clones, approximately 86% were seen once, and the ten largest hold around 3.5%. This sequence was found in a man aged 70-80 years with acute or convalescent COVID-19. What was sequenced was peripheral blood. This rearrangement joins TRBV29-1 to TRBJ2-1; 7 nucleotides agree with TRBD2. The CDR3 nucleotides are TGCAGCGTTGATAAGGCGGGAGTTAATCGAAATGAGCAGTTCTTC. Translation gives CSVDKAGVNRNEQFF.